This TCR beta chain was documented in a study of T cells in Graves' hyperthyroidism and ophthalmopathy. Whole-study results and caveats: Stable hyperthyroidism was separated from ophthalmopathy by a model based on 13 V-J features. Model predictions of ophthalmopathy came a median 6.5 months before onset.

Orbital computed tomography, thyroid ultrasound, serum thyroxine and TRAb, and clinical symptoms together informed the diagnoses. 9 to 10 ml fresh peripheral blood yielded the PBMCs. The V gene lost 0 bases and the J gene lost 3 bases, with 8 bases spanning the gap. CDR1 LGHNA and CDR2 YSLEER come from the germline V gene. The CDR3 consists of 14 residues. This clonotype was recorded a few times. Antigen unknown. TCR beta CDR3 region amplification was performed from RNA transcripts. The TCR CDR3 was amplified in a first-round RT-PCR using the HTBI primer set. One entry per CDR3 protein results from TCRdb running MiXCR on the multiplex PCR reads. The sample lists 700,000 or so distinct CDR3 sequences, about 15% occurring once.

The sample was blood. The receptor was derived from a man between 18 and 29 years old with Graves' hyperthyroidism. The chain combines TRBV4-3 with TRBJ1-2; the D is unclear. In nucleotides, the CDR3 is TGCGCCAGCAGCCAAGACCGGCGTTACTATGGCTACACCTTC. Its protein product is CASSQDRRYYGYTF.